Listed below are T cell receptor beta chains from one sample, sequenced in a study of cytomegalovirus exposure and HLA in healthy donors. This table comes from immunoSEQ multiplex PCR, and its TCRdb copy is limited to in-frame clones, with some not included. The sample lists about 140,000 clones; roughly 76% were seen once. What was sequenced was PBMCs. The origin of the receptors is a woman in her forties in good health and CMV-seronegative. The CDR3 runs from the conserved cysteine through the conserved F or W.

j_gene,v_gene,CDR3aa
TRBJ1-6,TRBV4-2,CASSLAQDNSPLHF
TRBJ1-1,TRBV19,CASSGQGAGTEAFF
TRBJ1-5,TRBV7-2,CASSFAGDQPQHF
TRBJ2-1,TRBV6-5,CASSPPDRRNEQFF
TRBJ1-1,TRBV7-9,CASSYSLGTASMNTEAFF
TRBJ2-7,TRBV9,CASSSLSGSSYEQYF
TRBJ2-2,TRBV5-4,CASSLVMSGELFF
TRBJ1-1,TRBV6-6,CASSYLREAFF
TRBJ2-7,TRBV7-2,CASSLDPSSYEQYF
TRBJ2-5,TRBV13,CASSIVGGQETQYF
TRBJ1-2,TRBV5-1,CASSLAPGRDYGYTF
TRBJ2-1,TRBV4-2,CASSQNWASGGVEQFF
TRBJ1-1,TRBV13,CASSLRRELGTEAFF
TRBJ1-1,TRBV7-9,CASITATGVDTEAFF
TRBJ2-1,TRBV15,CATSRAGTLVGEQFF
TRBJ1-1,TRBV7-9,CASSRGRENTEAFF
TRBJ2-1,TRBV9,CASSAEGLAGGHEQFF
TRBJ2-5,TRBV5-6,CASSLQGAQETQYF
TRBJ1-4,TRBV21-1,CASTSSQPTGRREKLFF
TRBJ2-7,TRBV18,CASSPLGWSQSGYEQYF
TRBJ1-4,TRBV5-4,CASSSIPGQGAEKLFF
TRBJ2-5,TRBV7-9,CASSRETQYF
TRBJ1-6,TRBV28,CASRQGNNSPLHF
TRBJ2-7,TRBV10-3,CATKPGQGTYEQYF
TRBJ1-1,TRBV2,CASSAQTNTEAFF
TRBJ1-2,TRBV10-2,CASSASDIGGYTF
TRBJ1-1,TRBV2,CASSQTGDFGAFF
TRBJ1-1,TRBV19,CASRGAGNTEAFF
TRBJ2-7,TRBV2,CASREDRSSYEQYF